A selection of T cell receptor beta chains follows, all from one sample in a study of regulatory T cells in long-lasting Graves disease. TCRdb re-called the multiplex PCR reads with MiXCR, one entry per CDR3 protein. The sample lists about 420,000 distinct CDR3 sequences, approximately 16% occurring once. Another study also made use of these data, one on T cells in Graves' hyperthyroidism and ophthalmopathy.

Specimen: peripheral blood mononuclear cells (PBMCs), collected at new diagnosis, from a patient treated with antithyroid drugs. The receptors originated from a woman between 18 and 30 years old with Graves disease. The CDR3 runs from the conserved cysteine through the conserved F or W. D genes are given only for firm matches. A clone size is listed for some rows: how often the clone was seen (once, few, many), or a class if it is expanded.

j_call	v_call	d_call	clone_size	cdr3_aa	cdr3_nt
TRBJ2-3	TRBV3-1	NA	many	CASSQDLGRDTQYF	TGTGCCAGCAGCCAAGATTTGGGGCGGGATACGCAGTATTTT
TRBJ2-7	TRBV29-1	TRBD2	few	CSVETSGSPYEQYF	TGCAGCGTGGAGACTAGCGGGAGTCCCTACGAGCAGTACTTC
TRBJ1-2	TRBV30	NA	few	CAWIRTFLDVANYGYTF	TGTGCCTGGATTCGGACATTCCTTGACGTCGCTAACTATGGCTACACCTTC
TRBJ2-7	TRBV20-1	TRBD2	many	CSARGSCELVGTSRLVVTYEQYF	TGCAGTGCTAGAGGAAGTTGTGAACTTGTGGGGACTAGCCGTCTTGTAGTCACCTACGAGCAGTACTTC
TRBJ1-1	TRBV29-1	NA	many	CSVAGGGRGTEAFF	TGCAGCGTTGCGGGTGGGGGGCGTGGGACTGAAGCTTTCTTT
TRBJ2-7	TRBV28	NA	few	CASSSAPRHEQYF	TGTGCCAGCAGTTCTGCCCCCCGACACGAGCAGTACTTC
TRBJ2-1	TRBV7-9	TRBD2	few	CASSLGLAGGVVYEQFF	TGTGCCAGCAGCTTAGGCCTAGCGGGAGGAGTGGTATATGAGCAGTTCTTC
TRBJ2-1	TRBV11-3	TRBD2	many	CASSPGTSGMDEQFF	TGTGCCAGCAGCCCTGGGACTAGCGGGATGGATGAGCAGTTCTTC
TRBJ2-1	TRBV7-8	TRBD1	NA	CASSLRDRGEVEQFF	TGTGCCAGCAGCTTAAGGGACAGGGGGGAAGTTGAGCAGTTCTTC
TRBJ2-7	TRBV27	TRBD2	few	CASSPGTSGLADEQCF	TGTGCCAGCAGTCCGGGGACTAGCGGTTTGGCCGACGAGCAGTGCTTC
TRBJ2-1	TRBV3-1	TRBD2	NA	CASSYQTSGAYNEQFF	TGTGCCAGCAGCTATCAGACTAGCGGGGCTTACAATGAGCAGTTCTTC
TRBJ2-1	TRBV29-1	TRBD2	NA	CSLKREGPVNERFF	TGCAGCTTAAAGCGGGAGGGCCCAGTCAATGAGCGGTTCTTC
TRBJ2-4	TRBV3-1	NA	many	CASSQLGALAKNIQYF	TGTGCCAGCAGCCAATTAGGCGCCCTCGCCAAAAACATTCAGTACTTC
TRBJ2-2	TRBV24-1	NA	NA	CATSGAEGRTGELFF	TGTGCCACCAGTGGGGCGGAGGGAAGGACCGGGGAGCTGTTTTTT
TRBJ2-7	TRBV7-9	NA	few	CASSFEGPREEQYF	TGTGCCAGCAGCTTTGAAGGACCCAGGGAGGAGCAGTACTTC
TRBJ2-1	TRBV3-1	TRBD2	many	CASSQAGTRFYNEQFF	TGTGCCAGCAGCCAGGCCGGGACTAGGTTTTACAATGAGCAGTTCTTC
TRBJ2-4	TRBV28	NA	NA	CASSWDRRLAKNIQYF	TGTGCCAGCAGTTGGGACCGCCGGCTAGCCAAAAACATTCAGTACTTC
TRBJ2-3	TRBV24-1	TRBD2	few	CATSGNSGNDFDTQYF	TGTGCCACCAGTGGAAATAGCGGGAATGATTTCGATACGCAGTATTTT
TRBJ2-7	TRBV7-9	TRBD2	NA	CASSLRTSGHVNEQYF	TGTGCCAGCAGCTTACGGACTAGCGGGCACGTCAACGAGCAGTACTTC
TRBJ2-3	TRBV7-2	TRBD2	NA	CASSSDTSGSTDTQYF	TGTGCCAGCAGCTCAGACACTAGCGGTAGCACAGATACGCAGTATTTT
TRBJ1-5	TRBV6-4	NA	few	CASSDSNGIGNQPQHF	TGTGCCAGCAGTGACTCGAACGGGATTGGGAATCAGCCCCAGCATTTT
TRBJ2-5	TRBV29-1	TRBD2	many	CSVHGGSAETQYF	TGCAGCGTTCACGGCGGGAGTGCGGAGACCCAGTACTTC
TRBJ2-5	TRBV7-2	NA	NA	CASSSGPRRETQYF	TGTGCCAGCAGCTCCGGGCCTCGGCGAGAGACCCAGTACTTC
TRBJ1-1	TRBV7-2	NA	few	CASSLDPGQEAFF	TGTGCCAGCAGCTTAGATCCGGGACAAGAAGCTTTCTTT
TRBJ2-1	TRBV30	NA	many	CAWRDYTTEQFF	TGTGCCTGGAGGGACTATACAACTGAGCAGTTCTTC
TRBJ1-4	TRBV4-2	NA	NA	CASSQEFGGTQLFF	TGTGCCAGCAGCCAGGAATTTGGAGGGACGCAACTGTTTTTT
TRBJ2-3	TRBV2	NA	many	CASRERTVSTDTQYF	TGTGCCAGCAGGGAGAGGACGGTTAGCACAGATACGCAGTATTTT
TRBJ2-5	TRBV20-1	TRBD1	many	CSARRWDRGLETQYF	TGCAGTGCTAGGCGGTGGGACAGGGGGCTTGAGACCCAGTACTTC
TRBJ2-1	TRBV27	NA	few	CASSSQLGNNEQFF	TGTGCCAGCAGTTCACAACTAGGTAACAATGAGCAGTTCTTC
TRBJ1-6	TRBV6-5	NA	many	CASSYAGYNSPLHF	TGTGCCAGCAGTTACGCGGGGTATAATTCACCCCTCCACTTT
TRBJ1-1	TRBV28	NA	many	CASRRVGTEAFF	TGTGCCAGCAGAAGGGTGGGGACTGAAGCTTTCTTT
TRBJ2-5	TRBV12-3/TRBV12-4	TRBD2	many	CASSTYSGEGETQYF	TGTGCCAGCAGTACCTATAGCGGGGAGGGGGAGACCCAGTACTTC
TRBJ2-1	TRBV15	TRBD1	few	CATSGTEIYNEQFF	TGTGCCACCAGCGGGACAGAGATATACAATGAGCAGTTCTTC
TRBJ2-1	TRBV28	NA	many	CASSPGQGRGSSYNEQFF	TGTGCCAGCAGTCCCGGTCAGGGGAGGGGGAGCTCCTACAATGAGCAGTTCTTC
TRBJ2-5	TRBV20-1	TRBD2	many	CSATPISGGGGETQYF	TGCAGTGCTACTCCGATCTCTGGGGGGGGAGGAGAGACCCAGTACTTC
TRBJ2-5	TRBV28	TRBD2	many	CASTSGLAEIKETQYF	TGTGCCAGCACCAGCGGACTAGCGGAAATAAAAGAGACCCAGTACTTC
TRBJ2-7	TRBV27	TRBD2	NA	CASRLAGAFYEQYF	TGTGCCAGCAGACTAGCGGGAGCTTTCTACGAGCAGTACTTC
TRBJ2-5	TRBV29-1	TRBD1	NA	CSVGGAGQGGETQYF	TGCAGCGTTGGAGGTGCGGGACAGGGTGGGGAGACCCAGTACTTC
TRBJ2-2	TRBV29-1	NA	NA	CSVDLPYNGELFF	TGCAGCGTTGATTTACCCTATAACGGGGAGCTGTTTTTT
TRBJ1-1	TRBV19	TRBD1	NA	CASSFRDRPFEAFF	TGTGCCAGTAGCTTTCGGGACAGACCTTTCGAAGCTTTCTTT
TRBJ1-1	TRBV20-1	NA	few	CSADIQGYTEAFF	TGCAGTGCGGACATACAGGGTTATACTGAAGCTTTCTTT
TRBJ2-1	TRBV28	NA	many	CASSFNEQFF	TGTGCCAGCAGCTTCAATGAGCAGTTCTTC
TRBJ2-1	TRBV7-9	TRBD2	many	CASSFRATGASGIDEQFF	TGTGCCAGCAGCTTCCGAGCCACGGGAGCTAGCGGGATTGACGAGCAGTTCTTC
TRBJ2-3	TRBV12-3/TRBV12-4	TRBD2	many	CASSSPVSGAITDTQYF	TGTGCCAGCAGTTCCCCCGTTAGCGGGGCGATTACAGATACGCAGTATTTT
TRBJ2-5	TRBV4-1	NA	NA	CASSQDGASRHQETQYF	TGCGCCAGCAGCCAAGATGGGGCCAGCAGACACCAAGAGACCCAGTACTTC
TRBJ2-5	TRBV13	NA	NA	CASSQDLGAPGETQYF	TGTGCCAGCAGCCAAGATCTAGGCGCCCCAGGAGAGACCCAGTACTTC
TRBJ2-3	TRBV5-1	TRBD2	many	CASRSLAGSTDTQYF	TGCGCCAGCAGGTCCCTAGCGGGGAGCACAGATACGCAGTATTTT
TRBJ1-5	TRBV19	NA	NA	CASSIRAVGQPQHF	TGTGCCAGTAGTATTCGGGCAGTAGGTCAGCCCCAGCATTTT
TRBJ2-7	TRBV12-3/TRBV12-4	NA	NA	CASSYSPVGASSYEQYF	TGTGCCAGCAGTTACAGCCCCGTAGGGGCAAGCTCCTACGAGCAGTACTTC
TRBJ1-5	TRBV6-2/TRBV6-3	TRBD1	NA	CASSYSGQGNQPQHF	TGTGCCAGCAGTTACTCGGGACAGGGAAACCAGCCCCAGCATTTT
TRBJ2-4	TRBV7-9	TRBD2	NA	CASSLLPSGIAKKIQYF	TGTGCCAGCAGCTTATTGCCTAGCGGGATAGCCAAAAAGATTCAGTACTTC
TRBJ2-2	TRBV19	TRBD2	NA	CASSTGLASTGELFF	TGTGCCAGTAGTACAGGACTAGCGAGTACCGGGGAGCTGTTTTTT
TRBJ2-1	TRBV5-1	NA	NA	CASSRETGHNEQFF	TGCGCCAGCAGCAGGGAGACAGGCCACAATGAGCAGTTCTTC
TRBJ2-3	TRBV4-3	TRBD2	few	CASGQDWLGGTDTQYF	TGCGCCAGCGGCCAAGATTGGTTGGGAGGGACAGATACGCAGTATTTT
TRBJ1-5	TRBV7-8	TRBD1	NA	CASSWDRDQPQHF	TGTGCCAGCAGCTGGGACAGGGATCAGCCCCAGCATTTT
TRBJ1-1	TRBV5-1	NA	many	CASSLAGAGTEAFF	TGCGCCAGCAGCTTGGCCGGGGCAGGCACTGAAGCTTTCTTT
TRBJ2-3	TRBV6-1	TRBD1	few	CASSPRQGLTDTQYF	TGTGCCAGCAGCCCCAGACAGGGGTTAACAGATACGCAGTATTTT
TRBJ1-2	TRBV4-3	NA	NA	CASSQDRDGGYTF	TGCGCCAGCAGCCAAGATCGGGATGGGGGCTACACCTTC
TRBJ1-1	TRBV11-2	NA	many	CASSKDRKNTEAFF	TGTGCCAGCAGCAAAGACAGGAAGAACACTGAAGCTTTCTTT